A selection of T cell receptor beta chains follows, all from one sample in a study of beta chain features in type 1 diabetes. Libraries were prepared by immunoSEQ multiplex PCR; TCRdb keeps only in-frame clonotypes and omits some of them. The sample holds about 210,000 clones, about a tenth seen once. Sequencing was done on a sample of central memory CD4+ T cells from blood. The receptors here all came from a man aged 18 to 35 in good health. CDR3s include the opening cysteine and the closing phenylalanine or tryptophan. D genes are given only for firm matches. Clone size is given for some rows only: seen once, a few or many times, or a class if the clone is expanded.

cdr3_nt cdr3_aa j_call d_call clone_size v_call
TGCAGCGCATGGGACAGGGATCAGCCCCAGCATTTT CSAWDRDQPQHF TRBJ1-5 TRBD1 few TRBV29-1
TGTGCCAGCAGCCCTGGGACAGGGAGGGTTGGCGAGCAGTACTTC CASSPGTGRVGEQYF TRBJ2-7 TRBD1 - TRBV7-2
TGCAGCGGTGGGACCCGGTCTGGGCCCACTGAAGCTTTCTTT CSGGTRSGPTEAFF TRBJ1-1 - few TRBV29-1
TGCGCCAGCAAGAGAGACTGGAACACCGGGGAGCTGTTTTTT CASKRDWNTGELFF TRBJ2-2 - - TRBV10-1
TGTGCCAGCAGCTTATTCGGACAGATTCCCACAGATACGCAGTATTTT CASSLFGQIPTDTQYF TRBJ2-3 - - TRBV7-2
TGTGCCAGCAGCCCCTGGTCTGGAGCGGGCAATCAGCCCCAGCATTTT CASSPWSGAGNQPQHF TRBJ1-5 - few TRBV7-9
TGTGCCAGCAGCCCCTGGACAGGGTGGTACGAGCAGTACTTC CASSPWTGWYEQYF TRBJ2-7 TRBD1 - TRBV5-6
TGTGCCAGCAGGGTCCGGGGGAATACGCAGTATTTT CASRVRGNTQYF TRBJ2-3 - many TRBV28
TGCGCCAGCAGTCAATGGGGAGACAGGATTCAAGAGACCCAGTACTTC CASSQWGDRIQETQYF TRBJ2-5 - many TRBV23-1
TGTGCCAGTAGATCCCAACTAGCGAACCATTCCTACGAGCAGTACTTC CASRSQLANHSYEQYF TRBJ2-7 TRBD2 - TRBV19
TGTGCCAGCTCACCACCGTCCGTTAGGGCTGCGGATGAGCAGTTCTTC CASSPPSVRAADEQFF TRBJ2-1 - few TRBV18
TGTGCCAGCAGGGGGGACCGCTCCTACGAGCAGTACTTC CASRGDRSYEQYF TRBJ2-7 - - TRBV2
TGCGCCAGCAGCCAAGGACCGACCCGAGTGGAGACCCAGTACTTC CASSQGPTRVETQYF TRBJ2-5 - few TRBV4-1
TGTGCCTGGAGTAGGGCCAGGACTGCTCGGGAGACCCAGTACTTC CAWSRARTARETQYF TRBJ2-5 - many TRBV30
TGCAGCGTTGGCCCGGACGGTTCCTACGAGCAGTACTTC CSVGPDGSYEQYF TRBJ2-7 - many TRBV29-1
TGTGCCAGCAGCTTGGCGGGTAGCTACGAGCAGTACTTC CASSLAGSYEQYF TRBJ2-7 - many TRBV7-8
TGTGCCAGCAGCTTAAGACTAGCGGGGAGGAGCACAGATACGCAGTATTTT CASSLRLAGRSTDTQYF TRBJ2-3 TRBD2 few TRBV7-2
TGTGCCAGCAGCCAGGGACTAGCGGTCAATGAGCAGTTCTTC CASSQGLAVNEQFF TRBJ2-1 TRBD2 - TRBV4-2
TGCGCCAGCAGTCAATCTCGAGCGGGAGGTAATCCCGGGGAGCTGTTTTTT CASSQSRAGGNPGELFF TRBJ2-2 TRBD2 few TRBV23-1
TGCGCCAGCAGCCAAGTGTTTCCCGGGGAAGCTGAGCAGTTCTTC CASSQVFPGEAEQFF TRBJ2-1 - few TRBV4-3
TGTGCCAGCAGCTCAAAACAGGGATGGGGGAGTAATGAGCAGTTCTTC CASSSKQGWGSNEQFF TRBJ2-1 - many TRBV9
TGTGCCAGCAGCTCGACCGTACCGGGACTAGCGGGGTTCTACGAGCAGTACTTC CASSSTVPGLAGFYEQYF TRBJ2-7 TRBD2 - TRBV7-9
TGTGCCAGCAGCGTAGGCGGCAGCGTTACGTCTGGCTACACCTTC CASSVGGSVTSGYTF TRBJ1-2 - few TRBV9
TGTGCCAGCAGCCAAGACCGAGGGTCCTATGGCTACACCTTC CASSQDRGSYGYTF TRBJ1-2 - - TRBV7-2
TGCAGCGTTGTTCAGGTGACATTTAACACTGAAGCTTTCTTT CSVVQVTFNTEAFF TRBJ1-1 - few TRBV29-1
TGTGCCAGCAGCTTGGGACAGGGCACTGAAGCTTTCTTT CASSLGQGTEAFF TRBJ1-1 TRBD1 - TRBV11-3
TGCAGCTACCGGACTAGCGCCAACTACAATGAGCAGTTCTTC CSYRTSANYNEQFF TRBJ2-1 TRBD2 - TRBV29-1
TGCGCCAGCAGCCAGATCCGGACAGGGGGATATGGAGGCTACACCTTC CASSQIRTGGYGGYTF TRBJ1-2 TRBD1 few TRBV4-1
TGTGCCACCAGCATCAGTTACCAAGAGACCCAGTACTTC CATSISYQETQYF TRBJ2-5 - - TRBV15
TGTGCCAGCTCACTCACGCGCCCAGAAGCTTTCTTT CASSLTRPEAFF TRBJ1-1 - few TRBV18
TGTGCCAGCAGCTTAGCCCACGGGAGGGCCACAGATACGCAGTATTTT CASSLAHGRATDTQYF TRBJ2-3 TRBD2 - TRBV7-2
TGTGCCTGGAGTAAGAGGGGCCCGCCGGGGGAAAAACTGTTTTTT CAWSKRGPPGEKLFF TRBJ1-4 - - TRBV30
TGTGCCAGCAGCTTAGATAGGAGTGAGCAGTTCTTC CASSLDRSEQFF TRBJ2-1 - few TRBV7-2
TGTGCCAGCATGGGGCCCAGGGGACGAGAGCAGTTCTTC CASMGPRGREQFF TRBJ2-1 - few TRBV27
TGTGCCAGCAGCCAAGGACAGGGGACTAACTATGGCTACACCTTC CASSQGQGTNYGYTF TRBJ1-2 TRBD1 - TRBV4-2
TGTGCCAGCAGTTATTCTGGGACTAGCGTTGAGCAGTACTTC CASSYSGTSVEQYF TRBJ2-7 TRBD2 - TRBV6-5
TGTGCCAGCAGCCCACCAGGGACGGATACGCAGTATTTT CASSPPGTDTQYF TRBJ2-3 - many TRBV7-2
TGTGCCAGCAGCTTGTCTGGGAGAGGTCAATCAGCTGGTGAGCAGTTCTTC CASSLSGRGQSAGEQFF TRBJ2-1 - - TRBV5-8
TGTGCCAGCAGTTTAAGATATAGTCAGGGCCCATCCTACGAGCAGTACTTC CASSLRYSQGPSYEQYF TRBJ2-7 - many TRBV27
TGCAGCGTGGCCGGACTAGCGGGATCCTACGAGCAGTACTTC CSVAGLAGSYEQYF TRBJ2-7 TRBD2 - TRBV29-1
TGTGCCAGCAGCTTAGCGGTCGCCTACGAGCAGTACTTC CASSLAVAYEQYF TRBJ2-7 - few TRBV7-9
TGCAGCGTTGGGCTCCCTGGAGGGGCTTTCTTT CSVGLPGGAFF TRBJ1-1 - - TRBV29-1
TGTGCCAGCAGCTTGGTTCAGGCGAACTATGGCTACACCTTC CASSLVQANYGYTF TRBJ1-2 - few TRBV5-6
TGTGCCAGCAGCTTATACTGGGGTACGGGAGATACGCAGTATTTT CASSLYWGTGDTQYF TRBJ2-3 - - TRBV4-2